This T cell receptor beta chain was profiled in a study of T cells in Graves' hyperthyroidism and ophthalmopathy. Lactation, pregnancy, other autoimmune disease or uncontrolled infection led to exclusion of patients. The CDR3 length is 13 residues. Germline V gene lookup returns CDR1 MNHNS and CDR2 SASEGT. V lost 4 bases, J lost 8 bases, and 14 bases lay in between. Concerning this clonotype: A much bigger clone sits one base away, suggesting this may be a read error.

Authors of the study amplified TCR beta CDR3 regions from RNA transcripts. With the HTBI primer set, the TCR CDR3 went through a first round of RT-PCR. TCRdb passed the multiplex PCR reads through MiXCR, listing each CDR3 protein once. Of 530,000 or so distinct CDR3 sequences listed, about 45% are singletons. V and J are TRBV6-1 and TRBJ2-5; no clear D. This receptor was taken from a woman between 18 and 30 years old with Graves' hyperthyroidism. The material sequenced was peripheral blood or thyroid tissue (not recorded which). The CDR3 DNA is TGTGCCAGCAGTGCCGAGACCCGCGATACCCAGTACTTC. The encoded protein is CASSAETRDTQYF.